The 19 T cell receptor beta chains below come from one sample, sequenced in a study of identifying expanded T cells in peripheral blood. Produced via immunoSEQ multiplex PCR; TCRdb's table is partial and in-frame only. The profile covers over 100,000 clones, with about nine tenths appearing a single time and roughly 7.6% taken by the ten largest. What was sequenced was blood. The receptors stem from a person between 18 and 75 years old in good health.

This chain uses TRBV15 with TRBJ1-2; TRBD1 aligns across 7 bases. Germline CDR1 LNHNV, CDR2 YYDKDF (reference sequence). This CDR3 has 13 residues. The V segment lost 3 bases and the J segment 4 bases; nucleotides outside the gene matches: 2. The CDR3 DNA sequence: TGTGCCACCAGCAGCGACAGGGTCTATGGCTACACCTTC. It yields the protein CATSSDRVYGYTF.

This chain connects TRBV11-2 to TRBJ1-2, with TRBD1 matching over 8 bases. This CDR3 is 13 amino acids long. V shed 3 bases and J 7 bases; nucleotides not matched to a gene: 4. Germline-derived CDR1 and CDR2 are SGHAT and FQNNGV. Written as DNA, the CDR3 is TGTGCCAGCAGCTTGCAGGGGGCGCTTGGCTACACCTTC. It translates to CASSLQGALGYTF.

The chain has TRBV5-5 and TRBJ1-2, with no clear D. V was trimmed by 3 bases and J by 3 bases, leaving 15 bases between them. In germline, CDR1 is SGHKS, CDR2 YYEKEE (reference sequence). CDR3 length: 15 residues. In nucleotides, the CDR3 is TGTGCCAGCAGCTGGAGACCCCCGGCGGACTATGGCTACACCTTC. Protein product: CASSWRPPADYGYTF. Based on the CDR3 plus reference TRBV5-5 and TRBJ1-2, the full variable domain is DAGVTQSPTHLIKTRGQQVTLRCSPISGHKSVSWYQQVLGQGPQFIFQYYEKEERGRGNFPDRFSARQFPNYSSELNVNALLLGDSALYLCASSWRPPADYGYTFGSGTRLTVV.

The chain is built from TRBV29-1 and TRBJ1-5, with D unclear. The CDR3 consists of 12 residues. Trimming cost V 8 bases and J 2 bases, with 10 bases left between them. The V gene's germline CDR1 is SQVTM and CDR2 ANQGSEA. CDR3 sequence reads: CSIWEGNQPQHF. For the CDR3, the DNA is TGCAGCATATGGGAGGGCAATCAGCCCCAGCATTTT.

V and J are TRBV6-1 and TRBJ2-7; D gene ambiguous. This CDR3 region has 13 residues. Germline CDR1 MNHNS, CDR2 SASEGT. Deletions cut 5 bases from V and 4 bases from J, with 12 bases between. The CDR3 reads CASSPPGLYEQYF. CDR3 coding DNA: TGTGCCAGCAGTCCCCCAGGTTTGTACGAGCAGTACTTC.

This clone was observed a handful of times. The V call is TRBV30, the J call TRBJ2-2; D gene unclear. CDR3 length: 15 amino acids. Trimming took off 3 bases at V and 1 base at J, with 12 bases between the two ends. Germline-derived CDR1 and CDR2 are GTSNPN and SVGIG (reference sequence). In nucleotides, the CDR3 is TGTGCCTGGAGCAGCTGGACGGAGAACACCGGGGAGCTGTTTTTT. It is translated as CAWSSWTENTGELFF.

This clone was recorded once. The genes are TRBV18 and TRBJ2-1; D gene unclear. The germline CDR1 and CDR2 sequences are KGHSH and LQKENI. Trimming left V 0 bases short and J 4 bases short, with 4 bases between. The CDR3 covers 13 residues. As DNA, the CDR3 is TGTGCCAGCTCACCACCGGGTTACAATGAGCAGTTCTTC. This translates into CASSPPGYNEQFF.

The rearrangement joins TRBV4-2 to TRBJ2-3; TRBD2 agrees at 12 bases. The trim removed 1 base at V and 0 bases at J, leaving 2 bases unmatched. From germline, CDR1 is LGHNA and CDR2 YNFKEQ. This CDR3 is built from 17 residues. The CDR3 DNA reads TGTGCCAGCAGCCAAGGACTAGCGGGAGCAAGCACAGATACGCAGTATTTT. It encodes CASSQGLAGASTDTQYF.

The chain's CDR3 is CASSVDGGNTEAFF. The CDR3 DNA reads TGTGCCAGCAGCGTAGACGGGGGTAACACTGAAGCTTTCTTT. The chain couples TRBV21-1 to TRBJ1-1. TRBV21-1 is annotated as a pseudogene. The CDR3 sequence is 14 residues long.

The chain uses TRBV6-5 and TRBJ2-3; D uncertain. V was clipped by 3 bases and J by 3 bases, with 10 bases between them. Germline values: CDR1 MNHEY, CDR2 SVGAGI. The CDR3 length is 14 residues. The DNA for the CDR3 is TGTGCCAGCAGTTATACCCAGCGAACAGATACGCAGTATTTT. Amino acids: CASSYTQRTDTQYF.

This clone was detected a few times. V is TRBV19 and J is TRBJ1-5, with 9 positions matching TRBD1. This CDR3 is 14 amino acids long. Trimming at V came to 5 bases and at J to 7 bases, leaving 6 bases not matched to a gene. Germline assignment: CDR1 LNHDA and CDR2 SQIVND (reference sequence). The CDR3 nucleotides read TGTGCCAGTAGTCCCACAGGGGGCGGACAGCCCCAGCATTTT. Translated, it gives CASSPTGGGQPQHF. Variable domain in full (rest from reference TRBV19 and TRBJ1-5): DGGITQSPKYLFRKEGQNVTLSCEQNLNHDAMYWYRQDPGQGLRLIYYSQIVNDFQKGDIAEGYSVSREKKESFPLTVTSAQKNPTAFYLCASSPTGGGQPQHFGDGTRLSIL.

The V gene is TRBV28, the J gene TRBJ2-3; 8 bases are a match to TRBD1. CDR1 MDHEN and CDR2 SYDVKM come from the germline V gene. The junction had 9 bases not matched to a gene; V was cut back by 5 bases and J by 5 bases. The CDR3 is made up of 15 amino acids. The CDR3 region is CASSPLEGTGDTQYF. CDR3 nucleotide sequence: TGTGCCAGCAGTCCTTTAGAGGGGACAGGAGATACGCAGTATTTT.

The genes are TRBV2 and TRBJ2-2; D gene unclear. CDR3 size: 16 residues. The germline V gene has CDR1 SNHLY and CDR2 FYNNEI. V dropped 0 bases and J dropped 2 bases, with 10 bases sitting between them. The CDR3 nucleotides read TGTGCCAGCAGTGAAGCATTTGGGGAAAACACCGGGGAGCTGTTTTTT. It yields the protein CASSEAFGENTGELFF.

This rearrangement joins TRBV7-9 to TRBJ1-6; D call uncertain. The length of the CDR3 is 15 residues. From germline, CDR1 is SEHNR and CDR2 FQNEAQ (reference sequence). Trimming cost V 3 bases and J 9 bases, with 15 bases left between them. As DNA, the CDR3 is TGTGCCAGCAGCTTTCCCCCCGGAGGGAGTTCACCCCTCCACTTT. It specifies CASSFPPGGSSPLHF.

The CDR3 DNA follows: TGTGCCATCAGTGAGTCAGGGACGGTACAAGAGACCCAGTACTTC. The encoded protein is CAISESGTVQETQYF. J is TRBJ2-5 and V is TRBV10-3, with D perhaps given as TRBD1 or TRBD2 (5 bases each). Germline loops: CDR1 ENHRY, CDR2 SYGVKD. V was pared by 0 bases and J by 2 bases, with 10 bases between. The CDR3 length is 15 residues.

The chain links TRBV7-9 to TRBJ2-7; 11 nucleotides match TRBD2. Germline CDR1 SEHNR, CDR2 FQNEAQ (reference sequence). The CDR3 runs to 14 residues. V trimming: 5 bases; J trimming: 5 bases; junction bases outside the gene matches: 5. The DNA of the CDR3 is TGTGCCAGCAGCGCGACTAGCGGGATCCACGAGCAGTACTTC. Translated: CASSATSGIHEQYF.

This clone was counted a few times. The V call is TRBV6-1, the J call TRBJ2-5; D gene ambiguous. Per the germline V gene, CDR1 is MNHNS and CDR2 is SASEGT. CDR3 length: 12 residues. Trimming pared 3 bases from V and 5 bases from J, leaving 7 bases between. The CDR3 bases are TGTGCCAGCAGTGATTTTGAGGAGACCCAGTACTTC. Its translation is CASSDFEETQYF.

The CDR3 coding sequence is TGTGCCAGCAGCCAAGAAAGGGCAGCGAGCAATGAGCAGTTCTTC. It yields the protein CASSQERAASNEQFF. The chain has TRBV14 and TRBJ2-1; D is unresolved. CDR1 SGHDN and CDR2 FVKESK come from the germline V gene. V was cut by 0 bases and J by 6 bases, with 12 bases left in between. The CDR3 spans 15 residues.

The chain recombines TRBV6-5 with TRBJ1-2, with TRBD1 matching over 8 bases. Germline V gene lookup returns CDR1 MNHEY and CDR2 SVGAGI. The J segment lost 5 bases and the V segment lost 7 bases, leaving 12 bases of the junction unmatched. This CDR3 region has 15 residues. In DNA form, the CDR3 reads TGTGCCAGCACCCTCAGACAGGGGTTTAGATATGGCTACACCTTC. It codes for CASTLRQGFRYGYTF.